What follows are 20 T cell receptor beta chains derived from one specimen sequenced in a study of CD8+ T cells in alopecia areata. Isolated RNA was reverse transcribed into cDNA used as the sequencing template. Method: immunoSEQ multiplex PCR; TCRdb's copy keeps in-frame clones and lacks some. The sample records roughly 100,000 clones, 80% to 90% being singletons. The treatment here: oral pan-JAK inhibitor, 5-10 mg twice daily. The sample was CD8+ T cells sorted from blood, taken between weeks 30 and 35, from a patient treated with tofacitinib. The receptors here all came from a human donor with alopecia areata.

The V gene is TRBV7-3, the J gene TRBJ2-3; perhaps TRBD2 as D (7 bases). Germline loops: CDR1 SGHTA, CDR2 FQGTGA. CDR3 size: 16 residues. Trimming removed 5 bases at V and 2 bases at J, with 17 bases between. The CDR3 region has the DNA TGTGCCAGCAGCCCAAGCACGGGGGGCCACACAGATACGCAGTATTTT. The encoded protein is CASSPSTGGHTDTQYF.

The chain has TRBV29-1 and TRBJ2-6; no clear D gene. Trimming stripped 3 bases from V and 2 bases from J, with 8 bases between. This CDR3 has 14 residues. The V gene's germline CDR1 is SQVTM and CDR2 ANQGSEA. CDR3 loop: CSVEVWAGANVLTF. In DNA, the CDR3 is TGCAGCGTTGAGGTGTGGGCTGGGGCCAACGTCCTGACTTTC.

A single count supports this clone. The gene calls are TRBV10-2 and TRBJ2-7, with 13 positions matching TRBD2. This CDR3 spans 16 amino acids. After removal of 6 bases from V and 6 bases from J, the junction contained 11 bases not matched to a gene. CDR1 and CDR2 (germline): WSHSY, SAAADI. CDR3 coding DNA: TGCGCCAGCAGACCCCTAAGGACTAGCGGGAGTGGCGAGCAGTACTTC. Amino acids: CASRPLRTSGSGEQYF.

V is TRBV6-1 and J is TRBJ2-7; D remains ambiguous. Between the trimmed V and J ends, which lost 2 bases and 2 bases, there was a span of 4 bases. Germline V gene sequence: CDR1 MNHNS, CDR2 SASEGT. CDR3 length equals 12 residues. The CDR3 coding sequence is TGTGCCAGCAGTGAATACCCCTACGAGCAGTACTTC. Protein product: CASSEYPYEQYF.

V usage is TRBV29-1 and J usage is TRBJ1-3; TRBD1 matches at 7 bases. The germline V gene has CDR1 SQVTM and CDR2 ANQGSEA. V lost 6 bases, J lost 8 bases, and 7 bases stayed unmatched. CDR3 length: 12 amino acids. As DNA, the CDR3 is TGCAGCGTCGACCAGGGGGAAGACACCATATATTTT. Its translation is CSVDQGEDTIYF.

This chain uses TRBV2 with TRBJ2-7; 7 bases match TRBD2. The V gene's germline CDR1 is SNHLY and CDR2 FYNNEI. The CDR3 is 14 residues long. The J segment lost 1 base and the V segment lost 6 bases, leaving 6 bases of the junction unmatched. The CDR3 reads CASRGGSRSYEQYF. The CDR3 region has the DNA TGTGCCAGCAGAGGCGGGAGCCGTTCCTACGAGCAGTACTTC.

The chain links TRBV14 to TRBJ2-2, with D hard to call. The germline V gene encodes CDR1 SGHDN and CDR2 FVKESK. The CDR3 length is 12 residues. V lost 2 bases and J 8 bases, leaving 6 bases between the germline ends. CDR3 in DNA: TGTGCCAGCAGCCAACCAGCGGGGGAGCTGTTTTTT. Residues: CASSQPAGELFF.

The rearrangement links TRBV6-1 to TRBJ2-2, with unresolved D. Germline values: CDR1 MNHNS, CDR2 SASEGT. Trimming shortened V by 7 bases and J by 2 bases, and 14 bases separated the two germline ends. The length of the CDR3 is 15 residues. Written as DNA, the CDR3 is TGTGCCAGCACTACCGCTAAGGCCAACACCGGGGAGCTGTTTTTT. Translation gives CASTTAKANTGELFF.

CDR3 loop: CASSDGEQAFF. The DNA of the CDR3 is TGTGCCAGCAGTGACGGGGAACAAGCTTTCTTT. The rearrangement joins TRBV6-1 to TRBJ1-1, with D unresolved. The germline gives CDR1 MNHNS, CDR2 SASEGT. Trimming left V 3 bases short and J 9 bases short, with 8 bases between. The CDR3 covers 11 residues.

The chain couples TRBV9 to TRBJ1-1, with D hard to call. The CDR3 runs to 17 residues. Per the germline V gene, CDR1 is SGDLS and CDR2 is YYNGEE. V was shortened by 4 bases and J by 4 bases, with 23 bases between the two germline ends. CDR3 nucleotide sequence: TGTGCCAGCAGCCCCTACTTGGCCTTGACCCCGGGCACTGAAGCTTTCTTT. This codes for CASSPYLALTPGTEAFF.

The V and J genes are TRBV6-1 and TRBJ2-1, with 8 bases matching TRBD2. Germline V gene lookup returns CDR1 MNHNS and CDR2 SASEGT. Trimming took 6 bases from V and 7 from J; bases not matched to a gene: 11. This CDR3 is 15 amino acids long. Here the CDR3 reads CASSDGRAIWNEQFF. Written as DNA, the CDR3 is TGTGCCAGCAGCGACGGGAGGGCCATATGGAATGAGCAGTTCTTC.

This clone has just one count. The rearrangement joins TRBV7-9 to TRBJ2-6, with 9 bases identical to TRBD1. This CDR3 region has 18 residues. After removal of 0 bases from V and 3 bases from J, the junction contained 6 bases not matched to a gene. Germline V gene data show CDR1 as SEHNR and CDR2 as FQNEAQ (reference sequence). DNA of the CDR3: TGTGCCAGCAGCTTAGCGTTACAGGGGGCAGGTGGGGCCAACGTCCTGACTTTC. Translation gives CASSLALQGAGGANVLTF.

The chain uses TRBV15 and TRBJ2-7; 9 bases match TRBD1. The V and J ends lost 5 bases and 6 bases, in that order; junction bases with no gene match: 8. The CDR3 consists of 14 residues. Germline assignment: CDR1 LNHNV and CDR2 YYDKDF (reference sequence). CDR3 region: CATSGGQGGGEQYF. Here the CDR3 DNA reads TGTGCCACCAGCGGGGGACAGGGTGGAGGCGAGCAGTACTTC.

V and J are TRBV19 and TRBJ2-7; D could derive from TRBD1 or TRBD2 (5 bases each). Between the trimmed V and J ends, which lost 3 bases and 3 bases, there was a span of 18 bases. The CDR3 is made up of 16 amino acids. Germline CDR1 LNHDA, CDR2 SQIVND (reference sequence). Here the CDR3 DNA reads TGTGCCAGTAGTATCTTGGGGGAGACAGCGGACTACGAGCAGTACTTC. It specifies CASSILGETADYEQYF.

This clone was detected once. The rearrangement joins TRBV7-3 to TRBJ2-1; 8 positions match TRBD1. The CDR3 consists of 14 residues. Germline CDR1 and CDR2: SGHTA and FQGTGA. The trim removed 5 bases at V and 4 bases at J, leaving 4 bases unmatched. The DNA for the CDR3 is TGTGCCAGCAGCCGGGACAGGAATTACAATGAGCAGTTCTTC. Translation: CASSRDRNYNEQFF.

This sequence joins TRBV6-6 and TRBJ1-1; D gene unclear. The CDR3 has 12 amino acids. The ends were cut back, 7 bases at V and 1 base at J, with 7 bases in the middle. CDR1 is MNHNY, CDR2 SVGAGI, per germline (reference sequence). The CDR3 sequence: CASTTGNTEAFF. The CDR3 coding sequence is TGTGCCAGCACTACCGGGAACACTGAAGCTTTCTTT.

CDR3: CASSSPSGYSYNEQFF. The DNA for the CDR3 is TGTGCCAGCAGCTCCCCTAGCGGTTACTCCTACAATGAGCAGTTCTTC. The rearrangement uses TRBV7-9 and TRBJ2-1; the match to TRBD2 covers 7 bases. Germline CDR1 is SEHNR and CDR2 is FQNEAQ (reference sequence). The CDR3 is 16 amino acids. V gave up 4 bases and J gave up 0 bases; unmatched junction bases: 6.

The V and J genes are TRBV19 and TRBJ2-2; weak D call: TRBD2 (6 bases). This CDR3 region has 15 residues. V gave up 5 bases and J gave up 4 bases, with 14 bases separating them. Germline-derived CDR1 and CDR2 are LNHDA and SQIVND (reference sequence). The chain's CDR3 is CASSEGLRGTGELFF. In DNA, the CDR3 is TGTGCCAGTAGTGAGGGACTCCGGGGCACCGGGGAGCTGTTTTTT.

V is TRBV4-1 and J is TRBJ2-1, with D uncertain. CDR1 MGHRA and CDR2 YSYEKL come from the germline V gene. The CDR3 consists of 13 residues. Trimming stripped 0 bases from V and 10 bases from J, with 10 bases between. In nucleotides, the CDR3 is TGCGCCAGCAGCCAAGATCGGTCGGACGAGCAGTTCTTC. The encoded protein is CASSQDRSDEQFF.

This clone appeared once. The CDR3, as DNA: TGTGCCAGCAACGACCCGAAGGACAGCCCACGCACAGATACGCAGTATTTT. It yields the protein CASNDPKDSPRTDTQYF. The genes are TRBV9 and TRBJ2-3; maybe TRBD1 (6 bases). Per the germline V gene, CDR1 is SGDLS and CDR2 is YYNGEE. The CDR3 is 17 residues long. The V and J ends lost 6 bases and 1 base respectively, with 21 bases between them.